Listed below are T cell receptor beta chains from one sample, sequenced in a study of cytomegalovirus exposure and HLA in healthy donors. The data were produced by immunoSEQ multiplex PCR, yet TCRdb's version contains in-frame clones alone and is incomplete. This sample has more than 150,000 clones, with more than 75% found just once. Source material: PBMCs. The receptors were sampled from a woman in her thirties in good health and CMV-seropositive. CDR3s include the opening cysteine and the closing phenylalanine or tryptophan. A D gene is named only where the DNA matches it firmly. The size of a clone is reported for some rows only, either as once, few or many, or as a class for expanded clones.

size,V,J,D,CDR3,DNA
NA,TRBV5-4,TRBJ1-6,NA,CASGEGSSYNSPLHF,TGTGCCAGCGGGGAGGGGAGCTCCTATAATTCACCCCTCCACTTT
NA,TRBV2,TRBJ2-3,TRBD2,CASSELGSGASTDTQYF,TGTGCCAGCAGTGAACTGGGTAGCGGGGCGTCCACAGATACGCAGTATTTT
NA,TRBV7-9,TRBJ1-5,TRBD1,CASSPSTGRNQPQHF,TGTGCCAGCAGCCCCTCGACAGGGCGCAATCAGCCCCAGCATTTT
NA,TRBV6-5,TRBJ2-1,NA,CASSPGIQNEQFF,TGTGCCAGCAGCCCCGGGATCCAGAATGAGCAGTTCTTC
NA,TRBV7-2,TRBJ2-7,TRBD2,CASSWLAGGRDEQYF,TGTGCCAGCAGCTGGCTAGCGGGGGGAAGGGACGAGCAGTACTTC
NA,TRBV19,TRBJ2-3,NA,CASSIVGAGDSPDTQYF,TGTGCCAGTAGTATAGTGGGGGCAGGGGATTCCCCAGATACGCAGTATTTT
once,TRBV5-4,TRBJ2-7,TRBD1,CASSLGAGTGAYEQYF,TGTGCCAGCAGCTTAGGCGCGGGGACAGGAGCCTACGAGCAGTACTTC
NA,TRBV7-2,TRBJ2-3,TRBD2,CASSLGGRGGTDTQYF,TGTGCCAGCAGCTTAGGGGGTCGGGGGGGCACAGATACGCAGTATTTT
NA,TRBV7-8,TRBJ2-7,NA,CASSLSGKGSMPYEQYF,TGTGCCAGCAGCTTATCGGGAAAGGGCAGTATGCCCTACGAGCAGTACTTC
NA,TRBV7-2,TRBJ2-1,TRBD2,CATGGVIGLNEQFF,TGTGCGACGGGGGGGGTGATCGGGCTAAATGAGCAGTTCTTC
NA,TRBV7-9,TRBJ1-6,NA,CASSLSNARNSPLHF,TGTGCCAGCAGCTTAAGTAACGCGAGGAATTCACCCCTCCACTTT
NA,TRBV6-5,TRBJ1-1,NA,CASRRGRSAFF,TGTGCCAGCAGGCGGGGACGGTCGGCTTTCTTT
NA,TRBV10-2,TRBJ2-4,NA,CASSEAGVNIQYF,TGCGCCAGCAGTGAGGCAGGGGTAAACATTCAGTACTTC
NA,TRBV7-8,TRBJ2-7,TRBD1,CASTTGTASYEQYF,TGTGCCAGCACAACCGGGACAGCCTCCTACGAGCAGTACTTC
once,TRBV27,TRBJ2-1,NA,CASSQTAGDLIHEQFF,TGTGCCAGCAGTCAAACGGCAGGGGACCTTATCCATGAGCAGTTCTTC
NA,TRBV10-3,TRBJ2-7,NA,CAISDPSGEAYEQYF,TGTGCCATCAGTGACCCCTCGGGGGAAGCCTACGAGCAGTACTTC